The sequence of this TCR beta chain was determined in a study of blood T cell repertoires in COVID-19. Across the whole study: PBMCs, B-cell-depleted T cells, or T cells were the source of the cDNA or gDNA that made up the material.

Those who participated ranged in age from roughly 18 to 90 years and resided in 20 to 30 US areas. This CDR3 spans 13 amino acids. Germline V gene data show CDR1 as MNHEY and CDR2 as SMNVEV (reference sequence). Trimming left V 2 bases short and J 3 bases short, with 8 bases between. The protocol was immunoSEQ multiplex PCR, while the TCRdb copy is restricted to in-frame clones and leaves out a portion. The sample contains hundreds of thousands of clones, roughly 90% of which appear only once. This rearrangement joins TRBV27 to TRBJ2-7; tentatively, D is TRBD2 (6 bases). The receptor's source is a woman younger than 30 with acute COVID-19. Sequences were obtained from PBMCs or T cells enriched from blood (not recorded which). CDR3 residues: CASSLTGSYEQYF. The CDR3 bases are TGTGCCAGCAGTTTAACCGGGAGCTACGAGCAGTACTTC.